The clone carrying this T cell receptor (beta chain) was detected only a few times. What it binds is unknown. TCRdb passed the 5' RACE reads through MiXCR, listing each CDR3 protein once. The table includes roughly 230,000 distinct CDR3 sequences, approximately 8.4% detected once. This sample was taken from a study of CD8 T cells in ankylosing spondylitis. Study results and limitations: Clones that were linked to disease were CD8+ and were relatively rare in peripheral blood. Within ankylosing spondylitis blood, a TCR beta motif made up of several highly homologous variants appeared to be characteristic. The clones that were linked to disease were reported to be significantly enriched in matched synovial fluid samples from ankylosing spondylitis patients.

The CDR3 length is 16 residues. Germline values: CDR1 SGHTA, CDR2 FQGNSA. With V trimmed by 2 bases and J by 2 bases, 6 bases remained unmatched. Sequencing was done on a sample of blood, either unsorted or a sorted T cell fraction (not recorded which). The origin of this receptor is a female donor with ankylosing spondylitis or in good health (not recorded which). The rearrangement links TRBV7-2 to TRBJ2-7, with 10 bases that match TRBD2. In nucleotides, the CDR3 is TGTGCCAGCAGCTTATTTGGACTAGCGGATACCTACGAGCAGTACTTC. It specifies CASSLFGLADTYEQYF.